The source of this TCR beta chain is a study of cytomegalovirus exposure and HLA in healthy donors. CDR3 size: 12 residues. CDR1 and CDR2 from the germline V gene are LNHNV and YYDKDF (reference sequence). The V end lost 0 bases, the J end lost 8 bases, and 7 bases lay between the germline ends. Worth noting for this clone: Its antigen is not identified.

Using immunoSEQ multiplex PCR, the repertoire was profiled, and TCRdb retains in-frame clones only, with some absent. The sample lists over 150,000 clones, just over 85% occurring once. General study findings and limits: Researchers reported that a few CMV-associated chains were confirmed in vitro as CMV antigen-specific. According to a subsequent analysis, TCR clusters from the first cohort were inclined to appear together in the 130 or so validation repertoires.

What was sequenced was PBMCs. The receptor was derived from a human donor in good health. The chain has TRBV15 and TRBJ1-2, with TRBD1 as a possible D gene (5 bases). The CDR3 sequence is CATSRDREGYTF. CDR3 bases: TGTGCCACCAGCAGAGACAGGGAAGGCTACACCTTC.